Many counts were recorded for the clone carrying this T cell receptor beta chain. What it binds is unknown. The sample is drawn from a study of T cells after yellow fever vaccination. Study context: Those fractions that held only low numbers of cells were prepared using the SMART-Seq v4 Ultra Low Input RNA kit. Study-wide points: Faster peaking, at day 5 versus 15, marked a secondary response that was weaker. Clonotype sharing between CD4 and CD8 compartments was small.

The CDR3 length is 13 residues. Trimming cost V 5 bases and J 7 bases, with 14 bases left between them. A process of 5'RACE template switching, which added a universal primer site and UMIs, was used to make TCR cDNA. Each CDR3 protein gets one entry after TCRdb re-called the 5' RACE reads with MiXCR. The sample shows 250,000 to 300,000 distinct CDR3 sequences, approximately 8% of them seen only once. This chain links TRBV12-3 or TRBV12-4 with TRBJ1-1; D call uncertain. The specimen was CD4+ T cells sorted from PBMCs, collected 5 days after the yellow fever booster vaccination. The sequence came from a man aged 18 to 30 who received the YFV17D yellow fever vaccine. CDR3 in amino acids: CASSPQLAVEAFF. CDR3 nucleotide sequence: TGTGCCAGCAGTCCCCAGCTGGCGGTTGAAGCTTTCTTT.